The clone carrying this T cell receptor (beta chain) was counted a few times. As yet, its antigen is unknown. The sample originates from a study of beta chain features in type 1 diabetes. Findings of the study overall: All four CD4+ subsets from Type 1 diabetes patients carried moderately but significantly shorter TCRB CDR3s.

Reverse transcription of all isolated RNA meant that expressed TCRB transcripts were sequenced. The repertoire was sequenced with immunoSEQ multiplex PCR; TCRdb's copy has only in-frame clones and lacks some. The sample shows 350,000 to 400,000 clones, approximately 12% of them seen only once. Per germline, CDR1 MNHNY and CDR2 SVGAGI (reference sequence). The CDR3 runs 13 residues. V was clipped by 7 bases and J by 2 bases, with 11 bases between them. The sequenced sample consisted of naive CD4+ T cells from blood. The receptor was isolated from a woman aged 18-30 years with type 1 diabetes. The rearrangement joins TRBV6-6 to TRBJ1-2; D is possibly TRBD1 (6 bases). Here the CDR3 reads CASNRDNNYGYTF. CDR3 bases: TGTGCCAGCAACCGGGACAACAACTATGGCTACACCTTC.